This T cell receptor (beta chain) is drawn from a study of beta chain features in type 1 diabetes. Looking at the study overall: Examination covered some 99,000,000 sorted cells spanning all samples.

Study results and limitations: A definitive answer on HLA type influencing TCRB rearrangement was not reached here.

Blood was collected once per donor into heparin, averaging approximately 110 mL. In this sample, this clone turned up a few times. Antigen unknown. Expressed TCRB transcripts were sequenced, since all the RNA that had been isolated was reverse transcribed. Data came from immunoSEQ multiplex PCR; TCRdb stores just in-frame clones and leaves some out. The table lists around 400,000 clones, about 15% of them singletons. Germline V CDR1 and CDR2: SQVTM, ANQGSEA. Trimming removed 1 base from V and 7 bases from J; junction bases left unmatched: 4. This CDR3 comprises 13 residues. V is TRBV29-1 and J is TRBJ1-1; 9 bases map to TRBD1. The receptor's source is a woman younger than 35 in good health. Sequenced input: naive CD4+ T cells from blood. CDR3 coding DNA: TGCAGCGTTGAAGTCACAGGGGGCCTTGAAGCTTTCTTT. Translating gives CSVEVTGGLEAFF.